This is a list of T cell receptor beta chains from one sample in a study of CD8+ T cells in alopecia areata. Profiled with immunoSEQ multiplex PCR; TCRdb holds only in-frame clones, not every one. This table has 23,000 or so clones, about 47% appearing once. The sample taken for sequencing was NKG2D-high CD8+ T cells sorted from blood. The receptors shown here come from a human donor with alopecia areata. CDR3s include the opening cysteine and the closing phenylalanine or tryptophan. Fields, in order: J gene, V gene, clone size, D gene, CDR3 DNA, CDR3 protein. A D gene is named only where the DNA matches it firmly. The listing skips clone size in some rows; elsewhere it reads once, few, many or a size class.

TRBJ1-1	TRBV27	.	.	TGTGCCAGCAGTCTTAGTGGAGGGGGAATAGGTGAAGCTTTCTTT	CASSLSGGGIGEAFF
TRBJ2-1	TRBV7-2	.	TRBD2	TGTGCCAGCAGCCCTCTCTCTAGCGGGAGGGTCTACAATGAGCAGTTCTTC	CASSPLSSGRVYNEQFF
TRBJ2-1	TRBV6-5	few	.	TGTGCCAGCAGTTACCCGGGACACGAGCAGTTCTTC	CASSYPGHEQFF
TRBJ1-1	TRBV5-1	few	.	TGCGCCAGCAGCTTGTCTCCGGGGATCGCTGAAGCTTTCTTT	CASSLSPGIAEAFF
TRBJ2-1	TRBV28	.	TRBD2	TGTGCCAGCAGTCCTAGCGGGAGGGCCGACAATGAGCAGTTCTTC	CASSPSGRADNEQFF
TRBJ2-2	TRBV9	.	TRBD2	TGTGCCAGCAGCAGTCGCGACGGGACTATCACCGGGGAGCTGTTTTTT	CASSSRDGTITGELFF
TRBJ2-1	TRBV6-1	.	.	TGTGCCAGCACCCAAGGGCGGCTGGCAAACAATGAGCAGTTCTTC	CASTQGRLANNEQFF
TRBJ2-2	TRBV27	once	TRBD1	TGTGCCACCTTTGGGGACAGGGCAGCCGGGGAGCTGTTTTTT	CATFGDRAAGELFF
TRBJ2-1	TRBV29-1	.	TRBD2	TGCAGCGTGGGGGGACTAGCGGGAGGCGGCCTCAATGAGCAGTTCTTC	CSVGGLAGGGLNEQFF
TRBJ2-1	TRBV5-6	.	TRBD2	TGTGCCAGCAGCTTACTGGCGGGAGCTTACAATGAGCAGTTCTTC	CASSLLAGAYNEQFF
TRBJ2-1	TRBV11-2	.	.	TGTGCCAGCAGCTTGGCTGGGGGGCCCCTCAATGAGCAGTTCTTC	CASSLAGGPLNEQFF
TRBJ2-1	TRBV11-2	.	TRBD2	TGTGCCAGCAGGAGTAGCGGGAGGCGTTACAATGAGCAGTTCTTC	CASRSSGRRYNEQFF
TRBJ1-5	TRBV7-3	.	.	TGTGCCAGCAGCGAAGGCGGGGGCATGTTGCAGCCCCAGCATTTT	CASSEGGGMLQPQHF
TRBJ2-5	TRBV5-8	.	.	TGTGCCAGCCACAGGGAGGGTCCAGAGACCCAGTACTTC	CASHREGPETQYF
TRBJ2-7	TRBV10-3	.	.	TGTGCCATCAAAACAGGTGGTAACGACGAGCAGTACTTC	CAIKTGGNDEQYF
TRBJ2-1	TRBV7-9	once	TRBD2	TGTGCCAGCAGCTTAAGAGGACTAGCCTACAATGAGCAGTTCTTC	CASSLRGLAYNEQFF
TRBJ2-7	TRBV18	few	.	TGTGCCAGCTCACCAAGGTTGGGCAGGGGAGGCGCCTACGAGCAGTACTTC	CASSPRLGRGGAYEQYF
TRBJ2-1	TRBV19	once	.	TGTGCCAGTAGTATCCGAGGGGGTGAGCAGTTCTTC	CASSIRGGEQFF
TRBJ2-5	TRBV7-3	.	.	TGTGCCAGCAGCTTAACTTACGGCAGGGGAGAGACCCAGTACTTC	CASSLTYGRGETQYF
TRBJ1-1	TRBV10-2	.	.	TGCGCCAGCAGTGAGTCTTGGAAGAACACTGAAGCTTTCTTT	CASSESWKNTEAFF
TRBJ2-1	TRBV27	.	TRBD2	TGTGCCAGCAGTACCCAAAGCGGGAAAGGCAATGAGCAGTTCTTC	CASSTQSGKGNEQFF
TRBJ2-1	TRBV7-9	.	.	TGTGCCAGCAGCTTAGAGATTCCCTACAATGAGCAGTTCTTC	CASSLEIPYNEQFF
TRBJ1-5	TRBV28	.	.	TGTGCCAGCAGTTTAATTATTTCGGTTCCTCAGCCCCAGCATTTT	CASSLIISVPQPQHF
TRBJ2-7	TRBV29-1	.	.	TGCAGCGTTGAACCCGTGGACAGCCTCCCGTACTTC	CSVEPVDSLPYF
TRBJ2-3	TRBV5-1	.	TRBD2	TGCGCCAGCAGCTTAGACCCTAGCGGGAGTTCAGATACGCAGTATTTT	CASSLDPSGSSDTQYF
TRBJ1-2	TRBV28	.	.	TGTGCCAGCAGTGGCAGGCCAAACTCCTATGGCTACACCTTC	CASSGRPNSYGYTF
TRBJ2-7	TRBV6-5	.	TRBD2	TGTGCCAGCAGATTTAGCGGGGAGCAGTACTTC	CASRFSGEQYF
TRBJ2-3	TRBV9	few	.	TGTGCCAGCAGCGTAGGCTTCGGCACAGATACGCAGTATTTT	CASSVGFGTDTQYF
TRBJ1-5	TRBV2	few	.	TGTGCCAGCAGTGGCGAGGACCGGGACATTGACCTTGATCAGCCCCAGCATTTT	CASSGEDRDIDLDQPQHF
TRBJ2-7	TRBV20-1	.	.	TGCAGTGCTAGAGGTTCCTACGAGCAGTACTTC	CSARGSYEQYF
TRBJ2-7	TRBV27	.	.	TGTGCCACCGGAGGGGGCGGGAGCTACGAGCAGTACTTC	CATGGGGSYEQYF
TRBJ2-7	TRBV14	.	TRBD2	TGTGCCAGCAGCCAATTGGGACTAGCGGGAGAAAGGAACGGGCAGTACTTC	CASSQLGLAGERNGQYF
TRBJ1-1	TRBV27	few	.	TGTGCCAGCACGAAGGGCTCTGAAGCTTTCTTT	CASTKGSEAFF
TRBJ2-2	TRBV29-1	.	.	TGCAGCGTTGGGGTTGTTAGAACGAACACCGGGGAGCTGTTTTTT	CSVGVVRTNTGELFF
TRBJ1-1	TRBV27	.	.	TGTGCCAGCAGTTTATTGGGGCGGAACACTGAAGCTTTCTTT	CASSLLGRNTEAFF
TRBJ1-1	TRBV5-1	.	TRBD1	TGCGCCAGCAGCTGGACAGGGGGCGGGAACACTGAAGCTTTCTTT	CASSWTGGGNTEAFF
TRBJ2-1	TRBV6-6	.	.	TGTGCCAGCAGTCCGGGACTGGGCCTACACAATGAGCAGTTCTTC	CASSPGLGLHNEQFF
TRBJ1-2	TRBV6-1	.	.	TGTGCCAGCAGTGAAGTAACAAATCCCGCAGAGGGCTACACCTTC	CASSEVTNPAEGYTF
TRBJ2-6	TRBV29-1	few	.	TGCAGCGTTGGGGATAGGGTATCTGGGGCCAACGTCCTGACTTTC	CSVGDRVSGANVLTF
TRBJ2-1	TRBV4-1	.	TRBD2	TGCGCCAGCAGCCTAGCGGGAAGCTCCTACAATGAGCAGTTCTTC	CASSLAGSSYNEQFF
TRBJ2-1	TRBV7-2	few	.	TGTGCCAGCAGCTTATTGGCAGACTACAATGAGCAGTTCTTC	CASSLLADYNEQFF
TRBJ2-7	TRBV2	.	.	TGTGCCAGCTTGGAGAGGTACGAGCAGTACTTC	CASLERYEQYF
TRBJ1-1	TRBV13	few	TRBD1	TGTGCCAGCAGCTTCGGGACAGGGGACACTGAAGCTTTCTTT	CASSFGTGDTEAFF
TRBJ1-1	TRBV27	.	.	TGTGCCAGCGGAGACGGACCGAACACTGAAGCTTTCTTT	CASGDGPNTEAFF